The 26 T cell receptor beta chains below come from one sample, sequenced in a study of blood T cell repertoires in COVID-19. The repertoire was sequenced with immunoSEQ multiplex PCR; TCRdb's copy has only in-frame clones and lacks some. The table has about 200,000 clones, around 92% seen once. What was sequenced was PBMCs or T cells enriched from blood (not recorded which). The receptors derive from a woman between 18 and 29 years old who had recovered from COVID-19.

V and J are TRBV11-2 and TRBJ2-7; D is uncertain. CDR3 length equals 15 residues. Germline V CDR1 and CDR2: SGHAT, FQNNGV. Deletions cut 5 bases from V and 1 base from J, with 15 bases between. CDR3 DNA: TGTGCCAGCAGCAATGGAGCCTTTTCATCCTACGAGCAGTACTTC. It yields the protein CASSNGAFSSYEQYF.

The CDR3 DNA reads as TGTGCCAGCAGCGCTAGGCTAGCGGAGACAGATACGCAGTATTTT. It encodes CASSARLAETDTQYF. The chain is built from TRBV9 and TRBJ2-3; TRBD2 agrees at 7 bases. Per germline, CDR1 SGDLS and CDR2 YYNGEE. The CDR3 spans 15 residues. V lost 3 bases to trimming and J lost 3 bases; unmatched junction nucleotides: 7.

V is TRBV20-1 and J is TRBJ2-1; the match to TRBD2 covers 7 bases. With 3 bases clipped from V and 5 bases from J, the junction kept 10 bases outside the gene matches. CDR1 and CDR2 from the germline V gene are DFQATT and SNEGSKA (reference sequence). The CDR3 extends over 15 amino acids. The CDR3 sequence is CSASSSRGGNNEQFF. The CDR3, as DNA: TGCAGTGCTAGTTCGTCCCGCGGGGGAAACAATGAGCAGTTCTTC.

The chain recombines TRBV14 with TRBJ2-3; no reliable D call. CDR1 and CDR2 (germline): SGHDN, FVKESK. The CDR3 covers 12 residues. Between the trimmed V and J ends, which lost 4 bases and 4 bases, there was a span of 6 bases. CDR3 nucleotide sequence: TGTGCCAGCAGCCCGTATTCAGATACGCAGTATTTT. This sequence encodes CASSPYSDTQYF.

The chain joins TRBV27 to TRBJ1-5, with a possible D match to TRBD1 (6 bases). CDR3 length equals 14 residues. Germline V lookup: CDR1 MNHEY, CDR2 SMNVEV (reference sequence). V lost 3 bases to trimming and J lost 4 bases, with 10 bases between them. The CDR3 nucleotides are TGTGCCAGCAGTTTGTGGCAGGGGAATCAGCCCCAGCATTTT. Translation gives CASSLWQGNQPQHF.

This sequence joins TRBV6-1 and TRBJ2-7; a possible D gene is TRBD1 (6 bases). CDR1 and CDR2 (germline): MNHNS, SASEGT. The CDR3 is 14 residues long. Trimming left V 3 bases short and J 3 bases short, with 12 bases between. The CDR3 DNA reads TGTGCCAGCAGTGACATTGGACAGCTCTACGAGCAGTACTTC. It yields the protein CASSDIGQLYEQYF.

This chain uses TRBV6-1 with TRBJ1-2; 7 nucleotides line up with TRBD1. Trimming removed 1 base from V and 0 bases from J; junction bases left unmatched: 5. Germline V CDR1 and CDR2: MNHNS, SASEGT. CDR3 length equals 16 residues. The CDR3 loop is CASSEGGTDPNYGYTF. CDR3 nucleotide sequence: TGTGCCAGCAGTGAAGGGGGGACAGACCCTAACTATGGCTACACCTTC.

The chain combines TRBV11-3 with TRBJ2-1; 9 bases line up with TRBD1. Trimming cost V 3 bases and J 5 bases; bases outside gene matches: 2. The V gene's germline CDR1 is SGHNT and CDR2 YENEEA. This CDR3 spans 14 amino acids. CDR3 in DNA: TGTGCCAGCAGCTTGGGACAGGGAGACAATGAGCAGTTCTTC. This sequence encodes CASSLGQGDNEQFF.

This clone was seen once. V and J are TRBV9 and TRBJ1-5, with D perhaps matching TRBD1 (6 bases). Germline V gene data show CDR1 as SGDLS and CDR2 as YYNGEE. Trimming removed 2 bases at V and 7 bases at J, with 13 bases between. This CDR3 has 14 residues. The chain's CDR3 is CASSVGQPGQPQHF. CDR3 bases: TGTGCCAGCAGCGTCGGACAGCCGGGACAGCCCCAGCATTTT.

The V call is TRBV9, the J call TRBJ2-1; TRBD1 is a possible D gene (5 bases). This CDR3 has 15 amino acids. Trimming left V 0 bases short and J 6 bases short, with 13 bases between. In germline, CDR1 is SGDLS, CDR2 YYNGEE. The CDR3 coding sequence is TGTGCCAGCAGCGTAGAACCAGGGCCGATCAATGAGCAGTTCTTC. This sequence encodes CASSVEPGPINEQFF.

This chain links TRBV28 with TRBJ2-7, with D maybe TRBD1 (6 bases). The CDR3 spans 14 residues. Germline V gene lookup returns CDR1 MDHEN and CDR2 SYDVKM. V was cut by 6 bases and J by 4 bases, with 16 bases left in between. The CDR3 DNA reads TGTGCCAGCAGGCGCCCCGACAGGTTATACGAGCAGTACTTC. This codes for CASRRPDRLYEQYF.

The rearrangement uses TRBV30 and TRBJ2-5; perhaps TRBD2 as D (5 bases). CDR1 is GTSNPN and CDR2 is SVGIG in the germline V gene (reference sequence). This CDR3 region has 13 residues. The V end was cut by 2 bases, the J end by 3 bases, with 10 bases between. CDR3 residues: CAWSFGVKETQYF. The CDR3 region has the DNA TGTGCCTGGAGTTTCGGGGTAAAAGAGACCCAGTACTTC.

This clone was seen only once. V and J are TRBV12-5 and TRBJ2-1; tentative D call: TRBD2 (6 bases). V lost 5 bases and J 0 bases, leaving 14 bases between the germline ends. This CDR3 comprises 16 residues. In germline, CDR1 is LGHNT, CDR2 FRNRAP. CDR3 coding DNA: TGTGCTAGTGGTGGAGGGACGTCAAGCTCCTACAATGAGCAGTTCTTC. As protein: CASGGGTSSSYNEQFF.

V is TRBV4-1 and J is TRBJ1-1, with 7 bases lining up with TRBD1. V dropped 4 bases and J dropped 6; count of bases not matched to a gene: 20. In germline, CDR1 is MGHRA, CDR2 YSYEKL. The CDR3 is 18 residues long. CDR3 loop: CASSPKAVAGTDASEAFF. The CDR3 coding sequence is TGCGCCAGCAGCCCAAAAGCCGTAGCTGGGACAGATGCCTCTGAAGCTTTCTTT.

The chain couples TRBV6-4 to TRBJ2-1; the match to TRBD2 covers 12 bases. The CDR3 covers 16 residues. Germline assignment: CDR1 MRHNA and CDR2 SNTAGT. V shed 3 bases, J shed 6 bases, and the junction held 6 bases outside the gene matches. Here the CDR3 DNA reads TGTGCCAGCAGTGAGACTAGCGGGGGTATTTTCAATGAGCAGTTCTTC. This translates into CASSETSGGIFNEQFF.

V and J are TRBV7-3 and TRBJ1-2, with 7 bases lining up with TRBD1. The CDR3 is 14 residues long. Germline V gene lookup returns CDR1 SGHTA and CDR2 FQGTGA. V shed 5 bases, J shed 3 bases, and the junction held 6 bases outside the gene matches. The CDR3 coding sequence is TGTGCCAGCAGCCAAACCGGGACAGACTATGGCTACACCTTC. Its translation: CASSQTGTDYGYTF.

This chain links TRBV12-3 or TRBV12-4 with TRBJ2-3; D is undetermined. Trimming cost V 3 bases and J 3 bases, with 4 bases left between them. The CDR3 contains 12 residues. This CDR3 is CASSFSTDTQYF. Written as DNA, the CDR3 is TGTGCCAGCAGTTTTTCGACAGATACGCAGTATTTT.

V and J are TRBV6-5 and TRBJ1-2, with no clear D. This CDR3 has 13 amino acids. Between the trimmed V and J ends, which lost 7 bases and 2 bases, there was a span of 11 bases. Per germline, CDR1 MNHEY and CDR2 SVGAGI. This CDR3 reads CASTTGGNYGYTF. As DNA, the CDR3 is TGTGCCAGCACTACGGGAGGAAACTATGGCTACACCTTC.

The J gene is TRBJ2-5, the V gene TRBV6-2 or TRBV6-3; tentative D call: TRBD2 (7 bases). Trimming stripped 2 bases from V and 4 bases from J, with 11 bases between. Germline CDR1 and CDR2: MNHEY and SVGEGT. The CDR3 runs to 14 residues. The CDR3 nucleotides read TGTGCCAGCAGTTACAGGGGGGGGCCAGAGACCCAGTACTTC. Residues: CASSYRGGPETQYF.

The chain joins TRBV9 to TRBJ2-3; 7 bases line up with TRBD2. V trimming: 2 bases; J trimming: 4 bases; junction bases outside the gene matches: 7. Germline values: CDR1 SGDLS, CDR2 YYNGEE. CDR3 length equals 15 residues. In DNA, the CDR3 is TGTGCCAGCAGCGTCTGGGACTACCGCGCAGATACGCAGTATTTT. Amino acids: CASSVWDYRADTQYF.

The V call is TRBV28, the J call TRBJ1-5; a possible D gene is TRBD1 (6 bases). Germline V CDR1 and CDR2: MDHEN, SYDVKM. The CDR3 totals 16 residues. V lost 3 bases, J lost 1 base, and 13 bases lay in between. The CDR3 region has the DNA TGTGCCAGCAGTTTCGCAGGGGAAGTGAGCAATCAGCCCCAGCATTTT. This sequence encodes CASSFAGEVSNQPQHF.

V and J are TRBV7-6 and TRBJ2-7; 9 bases agree with TRBD1. Trimming cost V 0 bases and J 6 bases; bases outside gene matches: 3. The CDR3 contains 14 residues. The germline V gene has CDR1 SGHVS and CDR2 FNYEAQ. The CDR3 region has the DNA TGTGCCAGCAGCTTAGCCCTGACAGGGGGCGAGCAGTACTTC. Translation: CASSLALTGGEQYF.

This rearrangement joins TRBV9 to TRBJ1-1; TRBD1 matches at 7 bases. This CDR3 has 13 residues. The germline V gene has CDR1 SGDLS and CDR2 YYNGEE. Germline trimming cut 3 bases from V and 4 bases from J; bases unmatched to any gene: 3. CDR3 residues: CASSAGQFTEAFF. In DNA form, the CDR3 reads TGTGCCAGCAGCGCGGGACAGTTCACTGAAGCTTTCTTT.

This chain uses TRBV5-6 with TRBJ1-1, with TRBD1 matching 8 bases. The CDR3 covers 11 residues. Trimming took 6 bases from V and 8 from J; bases not matched to a gene: 3. Germline assignment: CDR1 SGHDT and CDR2 YYEEEE. The DNA for the CDR3 is TGTGCCAGCATCAGGGGGCGCGAAGCTTTCTTT. Residues: CASIRGREAFF.

The chain couples TRBV15 to TRBJ1-4, with 7 bases that match TRBD1. This CDR3 comprises 16 residues. J was trimmed by 6 bases and V by 5 bases; bases with no gene match: 12. Germline values: CDR1 LNHNV, CDR2 YYDKDF (reference sequence). For the CDR3, the DNA is TGTGCCACCAGCGTCTTCAGAGACAGGGCCGATGAAAAACTGTTTTTT. It is translated as CATSVFRDRADEKLFF. The full variable domain, its missing parts supplied by reference TRBV15 and TRBJ1-4, is DAMVIQNPRYQVTQFGKPVTLSCSQTLNHNVMYWYQQKSSQAPKLLFHYYDKDFNNEADTPDNFQSRRPNTSFCFLDIRSPGLGDTAMYLCATSVFRDRADEKLFFGSGTQLSVL.

J is TRBJ1-2 and V is TRBV30; 9 nucleotides line up with TRBD1. With V trimmed by 4 bases and J by 3 bases, 9 bases remained unmatched. From germline, CDR1 is GTSNPN and CDR2 SVGIG (reference sequence). The CDR3 extends over 15 amino acids. DNA for the CDR3: TGTGCCTGGACTAAGACAGGGGGAAATTACTATGGCTACACCTTC. It yields the protein CAWTKTGGNYYGYTF.